A selection of T cell receptor beta chains follows, all from one sample in a study of blood T cell repertoires in COVID-19. Using immunoSEQ multiplex PCR, the repertoire was profiled, and TCRdb retains in-frame clones only, with some absent. The top ten clones hold more than 9.5% of a sample with some 170,000 clones, roughly 81% of them seen once. Sequences were obtained from peripheral blood. These TCRs come from a woman in her thirties or forties with COVID-19, enrolled during active disease. CDR3s include the opening cysteine and the closing phenylalanine or tryptophan. Each record gives: V gene, CDR3 protein.

>TRBV29-1
CSVEDRRGNYGYTF
>TRBV13
CASSFWDRRSTDTQYF
>TRBV5-1
CASSYQGRVGELFF
>TRBV29-1
CSATGLSGNTIYF
>TRBV11-2
CASSLRTGGAGNTEAFF
>TRBV7-9
CASSFWTSLGTDTQYF
>TRBV9
CASSVRLAENTGELFF
>TRBV30
CAWQTWDRGDNSEQFF
>TRBV7-2
CASSSTSGRARYNEQFF
>TRBV5-1
CASSLASSGSSGELFF
>TRBV9
CASSVDLASEQFF
>TRBV9
CASSRLAENNEQFF
>TRBV7-3
CASSEAGGSLETQYF
>TRBV10-3
CAISVSGPEGNQPQHF
>TRBV6-5
CASRRAGMADTQYF
>TRBV24-1
CATSTPATSGTSTDTQYF
>TRBV3-1/TRBV3-2
CASSSRRGLEYNEQFF
>TRBV10-2
CASRGQGGNQPQHF
>TRBV10-3
CAISSLTGQGDEQYF
>TRBV7-3
CASSLGFGGPSTDTQYF
>TRBV2
CASSGQGLNQPQHF
>TRBV19
CASSRDKYNEQFF
>TRBV30
CAWSSSGWTEAFF
>TRBV5-5
CASSLGSHYGYTF
>TRBV28
CASTGAGDEQYF
>TRBV25-1
CASSPGVDTGELFF
>TRBV27
CASSLAAGTYEQYF
>TRBV18
CASSPGTGPFVVQFF